Shown below are 19 T cell receptor beta chains from a single sample sequenced in a study of shared clonotypes between healthy human individuals. TCRdb's table, derived via immunoSEQ multiplex PCR, lists solely in-frame clones and lacks some. The profile shows roughly 1,600,000 clones, approximately 98.5% of them singletons. The specimen sequenced was naive CD4+ T cells sorted from blood. Subset meaning: CD45RA+ positively selected. Source of these receptors: a young man in good health.

V usage is TRBV5-1 and J usage is TRBJ1-1; TRBD1 matches at 7 bases. This CDR3 region has 15 residues. After removal of 0 bases from V and 4 bases from J, the junction contained 6 bases not matched to a gene. The germline CDR1 and CDR2 sequences are SGHRS and YFSETQ. CDR3 coding DNA: TGCGCCAGCAGCTTGGCGGGACAGAAAATCACTGAAGCTTTCTTT. Encoded protein: CASSLAGQKITEAFF.

This chain joins TRBV5-6 and TRBJ2-1, with D possibly being TRBD1 or TRBD2 (6 bases each). The CDR3 extends over 16 amino acids. Deletions cut 0 bases from V and 6 bases from J, with 16 bases between. Germline V gene sequence: CDR1 SGHDT, CDR2 YYEEEE. The CDR3 nucleotides are TGTGCCAGCAGCTTGGATCGGGGGCTGTACACCAATGAGCAGTTCTTC. Its protein product is CASSLDRGLYTNEQFF.

The chain carries TRBV10-3 and TRBJ1-5; the match to TRBD1 covers 8 bases. This CDR3 has 15 residues. The germline V gene has CDR1 ENHRY and CDR2 SYGVKD. V was pared by 3 bases and J by 7 bases, with 8 bases of the junction left unmatched. CDR3: CAISEGGQGGQPQHF. The CDR3 nucleotides read TGTGCCATCAGTGAAGGAGGACAGGGCGGACAGCCCCAGCATTTT.

This clone was observed once. Other nucleotide sequences from this sample produce the same CDR3. V gene TRBV15 combines with J gene TRBJ2-7, with D maybe TRBD1 (5 bases). CDR3 size: 13 residues. V lost 2 bases and J lost 4, with 9 bases in between. The germline gives CDR1 LNHNV, CDR2 YYDKDF (reference sequence). The CDR3 nucleotides read TGTGCCACCAGCAGAAACCAGGGTTACGAGCAGTACTTC. Amino acids: CATSRNQGYEQYF. Full variable domain (missing parts from reference TRBV15 and TRBJ2-7): DAMVIQNPRYQVTQFGKPVTLSCSQTLNHNVMYWYQQKSSQAPKLLFHYYDKDFNNEADTPDNFQSRRPNTSFCFLDIRSPGLGDTAMYLCATSRNQGYEQYFGPGTRLTVT.

The V gene is TRBV19, the J gene TRBJ2-7, with TRBD2 matching 7 bases. CDR3 length equals 16 residues. The germline V gene encodes CDR1 LNHDA and CDR2 SQIVND (reference sequence). Trimming at V came to 6 bases and at J to 1 base, leaving 12 bases not matched to a gene. The chain's CDR3 is CASSSTGGLHSYEQYF. The DNA for the CDR3 is TGTGCCAGTAGCAGTACCGGGGGACTACATTCCTACGAGCAGTACTTC. The full variable domain, completed using reference TRBV19 and TRBJ2-7, is DGGITQSPKYLFRKEGQNVTLSCEQNLNHDAMYWYRQDPGQGLRLIYYSQIVNDFQKGDIAEGYSVSREKKESFPLTVTSAQKNPTAFYLCASSSTGGLHSYEQYFGPGTRLTVT.

The J gene is TRBJ1-1, the V gene TRBV11-1; 9 positions agree with TRBD1. Germline values: CDR1 SGHAT, CDR2 FQDESV (reference sequence). Trimming took 6 bases from V and 3 from J; bases not matched to a gene: 14. There are 17 residues in the CDR3. CDR3 in DNA: TGTGCCAGCAGTCCCGCCGGGACAGGGAGGGTAGACACTGAAGCTTTCTTT. Protein: CASSPAGTGRVDTEAFF.

The gene calls are TRBV5-1 and TRBJ2-5; TRBD1 matches 12 bases. CDR1 is SGHRS and CDR2 is YFSETQ in the germline V gene. J was trimmed by 5 bases and V by 3 bases; bases with no gene match: 5. The CDR3 runs 15 residues. CDR3 DNA sequence: TGCGCCAGCAGCTGGGGGGACAGGGGGCCGGAGACCCAGTACTTC. This encodes CASSWGDRGPETQYF.

The chain joins TRBV19 to TRBJ2-4; D perhaps matches TRBD2 (5 bases). V gave up 3 bases and J gave up 2 bases, with 17 bases separating them. Germline CDR1 LNHDA, CDR2 SQIVND (reference sequence). The CDR3 is made up of 17 amino acids. The CDR3, as DNA: TGTGCCAGTAGTATTTCCGGCAGCCCCGGGACCAAAAACATTCAGTACTTC. Protein: CASSISGSPGTKNIQYF.

The V call is TRBV7-2, the J call TRBJ2-3; maybe TRBD1 (5 bases). V dropped 2 bases and J dropped 6 bases, with 18 bases sitting between them. The CDR3 is 16 residues long. CDR1 and CDR2 from the germline V gene are SGHTA and FQGNSA. The CDR3 protein is CASSLRRPRAEDTQYF. CDR3 sequence (DNA): TGTGCCAGCAGCTTACGAAGGCCCAGGGCGGAGGATACGCAGTATTTT.

The gene calls are TRBV6-1 and TRBJ1-5; D is possibly TRBD1 (5 bases). CDR1 is MNHNS, CDR2 SASEGT, per germline. With 0 bases removed from V and 0 bases from J, the gap between germline ends came to 6 bases. CDR3 length: 15 residues. In DNA form, the CDR3 reads TGTGCCAGCAGTGAAGCAGGACATAGCAATCAGCCCCAGCATTTT. Its translation is CASSEAGHSNQPQHF.

The rearrangement uses TRBV7-2 and TRBJ2-2; 12 bases match TRBD2. The CDR3 has 16 residues. Germline V gene data show CDR1 as SGHTA and CDR2 as FQGNSA. V gave up 5 bases and J gave up 10 bases; unmatched junction bases: 11. CDR3 coding DNA: TGTGCCAGCAGCCACCCCCAGACTAGCGGGAGTAAGGAGCTGTTTTTT. It is translated as CASSHPQTSGSKELFF.

The chain couples TRBV27 to TRBJ2-7; possible D gene TRBD1, 6 bases. V was clipped by 5 bases and J by 2 bases, with 13 bases between them. The CDR3 runs 14 residues. Germline V gene lookup returns CDR1 MNHEY and CDR2 SMNVEV (reference sequence). This chain's CDR3 is CASSGSGVAYEQYF. CDR3 coding DNA: TGTGCCAGCAGTGGTTCAGGGGTCGCCTACGAGCAGTACTTC.

V usage is TRBV5-1 and J usage is TRBJ1-1; D not resolved. Germline V gene lookup returns CDR1 SGHRS and CDR2 YFSETQ. The V end lost 5 bases, the J end lost 0 bases, and 11 bases lay between the germline ends. This CDR3 comprises 14 residues. The CDR3 nucleotides are TGCGCCAGCAGTTATCTCGGATTGAACACTGAAGCTTTCTTT. Its protein is CASSYLGLNTEAFF.

The J gene is TRBJ1-2, the V gene TRBV27; unclear D gene. There are 13 residues in the CDR3. The V end was cut by 5 bases, the J end by 0 bases, with 7 bases between. Germline CDR1 reads MNHEY; CDR2 reads SMNVEV (reference sequence). CDR3 sequence reads: CASSRGSNYGYTF. The DNA of the CDR3 is TGTGCCAGCAGTCGGGGATCTAACTATGGCTACACCTTC.

This chain connects TRBV11-2 to TRBJ2-7, with D possibly matching TRBD2 (6 bases). V was cut by 5 bases and J by 4 bases, with 12 bases left in between. The CDR3 is 13 residues long. CDR1 SGHAT and CDR2 FQNNGV come from the germline V gene. In nucleotides, the CDR3 is TGTGCCAGCAGCACCGGTGGGAGGTACGAGCAGTACTTC. This sequence encodes CASSTGGRYEQYF.

The chain uses TRBV28 and TRBJ2-7, with 10 positions matching TRBD2. V trimming: 5 bases; J trimming: 3 bases; junction bases outside the gene matches: 7. Germline loops: CDR1 MDHEN, CDR2 SYDVKM. The CDR3 is 15 residues long. Here the CDR3 DNA reads TGTGCCAGCAGTCAGACTAGCGGGCAAGTCTACGAGCAGTACTTC. It specifies CASSQTSGQVYEQYF.

This chain connects TRBV11-3 to TRBJ2-6; weak D call: TRBD1 (6 bases). V was shortened by 1 base and J by 0 bases, with 13 bases between the two germline ends. This CDR3 has 18 residues. Germline values: CDR1 SGHNT, CDR2 YENEEA. The CDR3 DNA reads as TGTGCCAGCAGCTTAGGATCGGGACACCTCTCTGGGGCCAACGTCCTGACTTTC. The encoded protein is CASSLGSGHLSGANVLTF.

This chain links TRBV27 with TRBJ2-2; D gene unclear. Per germline, CDR1 MNHEY and CDR2 SMNVEV (reference sequence). V dropped 6 bases and J dropped 1 base, with 9 bases sitting between them. This CDR3 has 14 residues. The CDR3 loop is CASSQTRNTGELFF. Written as DNA, the CDR3 is TGTGCCAGCAGCCAAACTCGGAACACCGGGGAGCTGTTTTTT.

V usage is TRBV6-1 and J usage is TRBJ1-5; TRBD1 is a possible D gene (6 bases). Germline V gene sequence: CDR1 MNHNS, CDR2 SASEGT. V gave up 6 bases and J gave up 6 bases, with 9 bases separating them. This CDR3 region has 12 residues. The DNA for the CDR3 is TGTGCCAGCAGCTCAGGGGTTCAGCCCCAGCATTTT. Protein sequence: CASSSGVQPQHF.